What follows describes a single T cell receptor (beta chain). Its antigen is still unknown. This sample also contains other DNA sequences that code for the same CDR3. This CDR3 contains 13 residues. Germline V lookup: CDR1 SGHRS, CDR2 YFSETQ. With 0 bases removed from V and 6 bases from J, the gap between germline ends came to 8 bases. This specimen belongs to a study of shared clonotypes between healthy human individuals. Study-wide results and caveats: For naive CD4 cells, around 5% of clonotypes were shared across a handful of donors.

Assay execution took place at the deep level. Assay used: immunoSEQ multiplex PCR; TCRdb lists only in-frame clones, some missing. The sample has around 2.5 million clones, 90% to 95% seen once; the top ten hold 0.36%. The chain is built from TRBV5-1 and TRBJ2-3; D uncertain. This clonotype was obtained from a man aged 18-30 years in good health. Some clones in this sample may be carry-over from other donors' samples. The sequencing input was naive CD4+ T cells from PBMCs. The subset here: CD45RA+ positively selected. CDR3 nucleotide sequence: TGCGCCAGCAGCTTGGTACCGGGCGATACGCAGTATTTT. Translation gives CASSLVPGDTQYF.